This TCR beta chain derives from a study of shared clonotypes between healthy human individuals (TCRdb year 2020). Looking at the study overall: A few men and a couple of women, aged 18 to 49 years, made up the cohort. To estimate repertoire size and how much clonotypes are shared between individuals, the study performed deep sequencing of blood TCR repertoires from a few healthy adults. Libraries were prepared and TCR repertoires were sequenced by different laboratories using diverse techniques, in order to increase sequencing depth and limit assay-specific biases. Leukapheresis yielded between about 0.9 and 8.9 billion PBMCs per donor. What the work shows at the level of the full study, not this receptor alone: Based on pairwise subsampling, the degree of clonotype sharing among donors was expected to be affected by sequencing depth. Sampling was restricted to blood, and TCR repertoires in tissue are likely to differ from TCR repertoires in blood. The small number of donors limited the genetic and exposure-history diversity represented.

Including the terminal cysteine and phenylalanine, the CDR3 comprises 13 residues. The DNA shown is the 39-base CDR3, in frame from base 1. V is clipped by 8 bases and J by 8 bases, and the sequence between their germline boundaries is 19 bases long. The germline V gene yields SQVTM for CDR1 and ANQGSEA for CDR2. Regarding this clone: Its antigen remains undetermined. Base qualities were left out, and no much larger clone turns up one base away.

Using the deep immunoSEQ assay, TCR CDR3 regions were amplified from genomic DNA by multiplex PCR. Genomic DNA extracted from each cell subset was distributed evenly over all wells of several immunoSEQ 96-well plates, and each plate served as one replicate. For unsorted PBMC, approximately 0.3 ug genomic DNA, equal to tens of thousands of T cell genomes, was loaded into each replicate PCR. Ten immunoSEQ deep assay plates were used to sequence unsorted PBMC genomic DNA. Purified libraries were measured with a Qubit 3.0 fluorometer, size-checked on a Bioanalyzer 2100, and measured again with the KAPA Library Quantification kit. Each immunoSEQ 96-well plate was sequenced on its own single-read 150-cycle Illumina NextSeq 550 flow cell. Under the source paper's analysis protocol: The immunoSEQ output contained only junctional sequences without quality scores, so filtering could not match that applied to full-length reads. Sequences were annotated with PyIR, a Python wrapper for IgBLAST v1.9, and V/J genes and CDR3 were assigned using IMGT germline references. Reads with weak V/J assignments (E-value above 1e-6), missing CDR3, stop codons, out-of-frame junctions, or ambiguous translated residues were removed. V3J clonotypes were defined as sequences sharing an identical inferred V gene, J gene, and CDR3 amino acid sequence. To compute the percentage overlap between repertoires, the number of shared unique clonotypes was divided by the size of the smaller repertoire. Repertoire richness was assessed with RTK rarefaction, the Chao1 estimator, and Recon v2.1 estimates of unobserved clonotypes. TCRdb limited this immuneACCESS table to in-frame rearrangements with V and J called. A share of clones is missing; checked studies link under half to unresolved V genes, and the rest is unexplained. D and trimming come from the DNA, and the V and J calls and clone size come from that table. This sample is represented by around 440,000 clones; around 77% of them were singletons. The top ten clonotypes cover more than 10% of the sample.

Donors were healthy HIV-negative adults with no recently reported acute infections or vaccinations. Every donor was a Caucasian adult residing in Nashville, Tennessee, USA. In the unsorted samples, 90 million to 100 million PBMCs were counted, and genomic DNA was extracted using the QIAamp DNA Blood Mini kit. After blood collection by leukapheresis, PBMCs were isolated using Ficoll-Histopaque density gradient centrifugation and then cryopreserved in the vapor phase of liquid nitrogen. The sequenced material came from PBMCs. This chain joins TRBV29-1 to TRBJ2-1, with TRBD2 perhaps the D gene, on 5 matching bases. This TCR was recovered from a woman aged 35 to 49 in good health. Some clones in this sample may be carry-over from other donors' samples. The sequence in DNA is TGCAGCTCCCTTCTAGGTGGCGGGTATGAGCAGTTCTTC. Its translation is CSSLLGGGYEQFF.